This T cell receptor beta chain was captured by sequencing in a study of identical twins. MiXCR, run by TCRdb on the 5' RACE reads, gives a single entry per CDR3 protein. Among approximately 500,000 distinct CDR3 sequences listed, 12% to 15% were seen once. Study findings and constraints: Among beta out-of-frame sequences, excess sharing between twins appeared weaker. Within twin pairs, the out-of-frame alpha sequences they shared showed excess low generation probability. Invariant MAIT and iNKT cells could partly confound zero-insertion analyses.

Healthy Caucasians were all of the donors. The length of the CDR3 is 15 residues. In germline, CDR1 is SNHLY, CDR2 FYNNEI. V shed 4 bases, J shed 3 bases, and the junction held 5 bases outside the gene matches. This clonotype has more than one count but fewer than ten. Antigen unknown. These data were also filed under a second study, of yellow fever vaccine responses in identical twins.

Material for sequencing was CD4+ T cells sorted from blood. This receptor was obtained from a woman between 18 and 29 years old in good health. The V gene is TRBV2, the J gene TRBJ1-5; 8 bases are shared with TRBD1. CDR3 loop: CASSGSGGINQPQHF. The CDR3 coding sequence is TGTGCCAGCAGTGGATCAGGGGGCATCAATCAGCCCCAGCATTTT.